These 21 T cell receptor beta chains share one sample of origin, sequenced in a study of siplizumab effects on memory and regulatory T cells. TCRdb's table, derived via immunoSEQ multiplex PCR, lists solely in-frame clones and lacks some. The sample shows 60,000 to 80,000 clones, roughly 83% of them seen only once. The specimen sequenced was memory CD4+ T cells sorted from blood. Every receptor here comes from a human donor in good health.

This clone has just a few counts. V and J are TRBV10-1 and TRBJ2-7, with D possibly called TRBD1 or TRBD2 (5 bases each). Germline loops: CDR1 WNHNN, CDR2 SYGVQD (reference sequence). CDR3 size: 11 residues. CDR3 nucleotides: TGCGCGGGGGTTGCCCCCTACGAGCAGTACTTC. This encodes CAGVAPYEQYF.

The chain links TRBV13 to TRBJ2-7; TRBD1 matches at 7 bases. Looked up from germline, CDR1 is PRHDT and CDR2 is FYEKMQ (reference sequence). V lost 4 bases to trimming and J lost 2 bases; unmatched junction nucleotides: 8. The CDR3 totals 15 residues. CDR3 nucleotides: TGTGCCAGCAGCTCCCTGGACAGGAGTACCTACGAGCAGTACTTC. Translated, it gives CASSSLDRSTYEQYF.

This clone was found once. The chain links TRBV18 to TRBJ2-2; D remains ambiguous. The CDR3 consists of 15 residues. Germline assignment: CDR1 KGHSH and CDR2 LQKENI. Trimming shortened V by 0 bases and J by 4 bases, and 9 bases separated the two germline ends. The DNA of the CDR3 is TGTGCCAGCTCACCACCGATCGGTGGCACCGGGGAGCTGTTTTTT. Protein: CASSPPIGGTGELFF. The complete variable domain, with remaining parts taken from reference TRBV18 and TRBJ2-2, reads NAGVMQNPRHLVRRRGQEARLRCSPMKGHSHVYWYRQLPEEGLKFMVYLQKENIIDESGMPKERFSAEFPKEGPSILRIQQVVRGDSAAYFCASSPPIGGTGELFFGEGSRLTVL.

The chain combines TRBV5-4 with TRBJ2-3; 10 nucleotides match TRBD2. The CDR3 is made up of 15 amino acids. Per germline, CDR1 SGHNT and CDR2 YYREEE (reference sequence). Trimming cost V 3 bases and J 5 bases; bases outside gene matches: 6. The CDR3 sequence: CASSSTSGMGDTQYF. The CDR3 DNA is TGTGCCAGCAGCTCAACTAGCGGGATGGGAGATACGCAGTATTTT. The variable domain in full, with the rest retrieved from reference TRBV5-4 and TRBJ2-3, is ETGVTQSPTHLIKTRGQQVTLRCSSQSGHNTVSWYQQALGQGPQFIFQYYREEENGRGNFPPRFSGLQFPNYSSELNVNALELDDSALYLCASSSTSGMGDTQYFGPGTRLTVL.

The table lists this clone with a count of one. This rearrangement joins TRBV28 to TRBJ1-5; 7 bases are a match to TRBD1. The CDR3 is 16 residues long. Germline trimming cut 5 bases from V and 4 bases from J; bases unmatched to any gene: 11. Germline loops: CDR1 MDHEN, CDR2 SYDVKM. In nucleotides, the CDR3 is TGTGCCAGCAGTCCACCCCAGGGGGTCCTGAATCAGCCCCAGCATTTT. As protein: CASSPPQGVLNQPQHF.

The chain couples TRBV7-9 to TRBJ2-1, with TRBD2 matching 7 bases. This CDR3 has 14 amino acids. Germline V gene sequence: CDR1 SEHNR, CDR2 FQNEAQ (reference sequence). The J segment lost 7 bases and the V segment lost 1 base, leaving 4 bases of the junction unmatched. Written as DNA, the CDR3 is TGTGCCAGCAGCTTAGATGGGGGAGGGAATGAGCAGTTCTTC. Translation: CASSLDGGGNEQFF.

V gene TRBV4-1 combines with J gene TRBJ2-2; D is undetermined. This CDR3 is 11 amino acids long. V dropped 7 bases and J dropped 1 base, with 1 base sitting between them. The germline gives CDR1 MGHRA, CDR2 YSYEKL. The CDR3 region is CASKNTGELFF. CDR3 DNA: TGCGCCAGCAAGAACACCGGGGAGCTGTTTTTT.

The genes are TRBV18 and TRBJ1-4; D gene unclear. This CDR3 has 12 amino acids. V lost 3 bases, J lost 7 bases, and 6 bases lay in between. Germline CDR1 reads KGHSH; CDR2 reads LQKENI. CDR3 amino acids: CASSPSREKLFF. The CDR3 DNA reads TGTGCCAGCTCACCTTCACGTGAAAAACTGTTTTTT.

The chain uses TRBV18 and TRBJ2-5, with D possibly matching TRBD2 (6 bases). This CDR3 spans 20 amino acids. In germline, CDR1 is KGHSH, CDR2 LQKENI. Trimming removed 3 bases at V and 0 bases at J, with 26 bases between. CDR3 nucleotides: TGTGCCAGCTCACCTCTGCAGGGAGGTGTGAATATCCCGTACCAAGAGACCCAGTACTTC. It encodes CASSPLQGGVNIPYQETQYF.

Details on this clone: Different DNA sequences within this sample yield the same CDR3. The chain joins TRBV20-1 to TRBJ2-5, with a weak D call TRBD2 (6 bases). CDR1 is DFQATT, CDR2 SNEGSKA, per germline (reference sequence). CDR3 length: 11 amino acids. Trimming left V 6 bases short and J 5 bases short, with 10 bases between. CDR3 sequence (DNA): TGCAGTGCGGGCGGGGTTGAGACCCAGTACTTC. Its translation: CSAGGVETQYF.

This chain joins TRBV6-1 and TRBJ2-5; tentatively, D is TRBD2 (6 bases). V lost 3 bases and J 4 bases, leaving 9 bases between the germline ends. The germline V gene has CDR1 MNHNS and CDR2 SASEGT. CDR3 size: 13 residues. CDR3 region: CASSEGGVETQYF. For the CDR3, the DNA is TGTGCCAGCAGTGAGGGGGGAGTAGAGACCCAGTACTTC.

The chain employs TRBV2 and TRBJ2-7; the D is unclear. Germline V lookup: CDR1 SNHLY, CDR2 FYNNEI. This CDR3 contains 12 residues. Trimming stripped 4 bases from V and 2 bases from J, with 6 bases between. CDR3 sequence: CASSVTAYEQYF. CDR3 bases: TGTGCCAGCAGTGTAACAGCCTACGAGCAGTACTTC.

J is TRBJ2-3 and V is TRBV5-6; D gene uncertain. The V gene's germline CDR1 is SGHDT and CDR2 YYEEEE. Trimming cost V 4 bases and J 6 bases, with 9 bases left between them. The CDR3 runs to 12 residues. The CDR3 DNA is TGTGCCAGCAGCCTTTTGGTGGATACGCAGTATTTT. Translation gives CASSLLVDTQYF.

The chain has TRBV4-1 and TRBJ2-3; no reliable D call. CDR1 is MGHRA and CDR2 is YSYEKL in the germline V gene. CDR3 length equals 17 residues. The V end was cut by 1 base, the J end by 1 base, with 15 bases between. CDR3 sequence reads: CASSQAPGLAGTDTQYF. As DNA, the CDR3 is TGCGCCAGCAGCCAAGCCCCGGGCCTCGCCGGCACAGATACGCAGTATTTT.

The chain couples TRBV6-6 to TRBJ1-2, with D tentatively TRBD1 (5 bases). Germline CDR1 MNHNY, CDR2 SVGAGI (reference sequence). The CDR3 has 13 amino acids. The CDR3 loop is CATRDPGHYGYTF. CDR3 coding DNA: TGTGCAACCCGGGACCCCGGGCACTATGGCTACACCTTC.

This clone was recorded once. The chain couples TRBV7-8 to TRBJ2-7; D gene ambiguous. Germline V gene data show CDR1 as SGHVS and CDR2 as FQNEAQ. V lost 6 bases, J lost 9 bases, and 30 bases lay in between. The CDR3 loop spans 17 amino acids. CDR3 DNA: TGTGCCAGCAGGTGGACGTCTGCCCGAGACACCCTCGGCGTGCAGTACTTC. Its translation is CASRWTSARDTLGVQYF.

The chain recombines TRBV7-9 with TRBJ2-7, with 11 bases fitting TRBD2. Germline values: CDR1 SEHNR, CDR2 FQNEAQ (reference sequence). The CDR3 extends over 17 amino acids. With 5 bases clipped from V and 4 bases from J, the junction kept 13 bases outside the gene matches. CDR3: CASSMGLIAGGRYEQYF. CDR3 coding DNA: TGTGCCAGCAGCATGGGCCTCATAGCGGGGGGGAGATACGAGCAGTACTTC.

This clone was seen just once. The chain employs TRBV9 and TRBJ2-5, with unresolved D. The CDR3 runs to 11 residues. The germline V gene encodes CDR1 SGDLS and CDR2 YYNGEE. Trimming pared 1 base from V and 2 bases from J, leaving 0 bases between. CDR3 DNA: TGTGCCAGCAGCGTACAAGAGACCCAGTACTTC. Translation gives CASSVQETQYF.

The CDR3 reads CASSLKQGHYGYTF. CDR3 DNA: TGTGCCAGCAGCCTAAAACAGGGGCACTATGGCTACACCTTC. This chain links TRBV7-2 with TRBJ1-2, with 7 bases identical to TRBD1. CDR1 SGHTA and CDR2 FQGNSA come from the germline V gene. This CDR3 region has 14 residues. J was trimmed by 3 bases and V by 5 bases; bases with no gene match: 6.

The chain has TRBV4-1 and TRBJ2-6; D is undetermined. In germline, CDR1 is MGHRA, CDR2 YSYEKL. Trimming left V 1 base short and J 0 bases short, with 4 bases between. The CDR3 has 15 amino acids. The CDR3 is CASSQGVSGANVLTF. The CDR3 DNA sequence: TGCGCCAGCAGCCAAGGTGTCTCTGGGGCCAACGTCCTGACTTTC.

The chain carries TRBV6-1 and TRBJ1-1, with TRBD1 identical over 7 bases. This CDR3 is built from 15 residues. J lost 4 bases, V lost 5 bases, and 10 bases had no gene match. Germline V gives CDR1 MNHNS, CDR2 SASEGT. DNA of the CDR3: TGTGCCAGCAGTCCATCCTTGACAGGGAGCACTGAAGCTTTCTTT. This translates into CASSPSLTGSTEAFF.